Listed below are T cell receptor beta chains from one sample, sequenced in a study of blood T cell repertoires in COVID-19. Measured with immunoSEQ multiplex PCR; TCRdb has only the in-frame clones, and not every one. The sample records 310,000 or so clones, roughly 87% being singletons. Sequencing was performed on PBMCs or T cells enriched from blood (not recorded which). These TCRs come from a woman aged 40 to 50 who had recovered from COVID-19. The CDR3 runs from the conserved cysteine through the conserved F or W. A D gene is named only where the DNA matches it firmly. Some rows mark clone size as missing; the rest say once, few, many or name a class of expanded clone.

size,D,J,V,CDR3,DNA
NA,TRBD1,TRBJ1-2,TRBV7-2,CASSRKTGTGEANYGYTF,TGTGCCAGCAGCAGAAAAACCGGGACAGGGGAAGCTAACTATGGCTACACCTTC
NA,TRBD2,TRBJ2-7,TRBV5-4,CASSLNIALGGRVYEQYF,TGTGCCAGCAGCCTCAATATTGCCCTTGGCGGGAGAGTATACGAGCAGTACTTC
NA,TRBD2,TRBJ2-7,TRBV19,CASSPTGTSGGYEQYF,TGTGCCAGTAGTCCCACCGGGACTAGCGGGGGCTACGAGCAGTACTTC
NA,NA,TRBJ2-1,TRBV5-1,CASSINPAGEQFF,TGCGCCAGCAGCATCAACCCCGCCGGTGAGCAGTTCTTC
NA,TRBD2,TRBJ2-1,TRBV5-1,CASRISGRANEQFF,TGCGCCAGCCGAATTAGCGGGAGGGCCAATGAGCAGTTCTTC
NA,NA,TRBJ2-5,TRBV21-1,CASSDPPGQGASEEETQYF,TGTGCCAGCAGCGACCCTCCGGGACAGGGGGCGAGTGAAGAAGAGACCCAGTACTTC
NA,TRBD2,TRBJ2-5,TRBV28,CASRLAGGLETQYF,TGTGCCAGCAGACTAGCGGGAGGGCTGGAGACCCAGTACTTC
once,NA,TRBJ2-1,TRBV4-1,CASSQERGGNNEQFF,TGCGCCAGCAGCCAAGAACGAGGCGGCAACAATGAGCAGTTCTTC
NA,NA,TRBJ2-2,TRBV4-3,CASSRRAGAGVGTGELFF,TGCGCCAGCAGCCGAAGGGCGGGGGCCGGGGTCGGCACCGGGGAGCTGTTTTTT
NA,TRBD1,TRBJ1-6,TRBV28,CASRGQSSYNSPLHF,TGTGCCAGCAGGGGACAGAGCTCCTATAATTCACCCCTCCACTTT
NA,NA,TRBJ1-3,TRBV7-2,CASSLGFGGRGGGNTIYF,TGTGCCAGCAGCTTAGGCTTTGGGGGGAGGGGAGGAGGAAACACCATATATTTT
NA,TRBD2,TRBJ2-2,TRBV19,CASTRREANTGELFF,TGTGCCAGTACTCGTCGGGAGGCCAACACCGGGGAGCTGTTTTTT
few,NA,TRBJ1-2,TRBV5-1,CASSLAGVMDGYTF,TGCGCCAGCAGCTTGGCAGGTGTTATGGATGGCTACACCTTC
NA,NA,TRBJ2-5,TRBV28,CASLSWVQETQYF,TGTGCCAGCCTTAGCTGGGTCCAAGAGACCCAGTACTTC
NA,TRBD1,TRBJ1-5,TRBV19,CASSTITGGWNQPQHF,TGTGCCAGTAGTACTATCACAGGGGGATGGAATCAGCCCCAGCATTTT
NA,NA,TRBJ1-5,TRBV2,CASRTFNNQPQHF,TGTGCCAGCAGAACATTTAACAATCAGCCCCAGCATTTT
once,TRBD1,TRBJ2-7,TRBV6-5,CASLTGTAYEQYF,TGTGCCAGTCTTACCGGGACAGCCTACGAGCAGTACTTC
NA,NA,TRBJ2-2,TRBV19,CASSIPRGALISGELFF,TGTGCCAGTAGTATCCCTCGCGGGGCGCTAATATCCGGGGAGCTGTTTTTT
NA,NA,TRBJ1-2,TRBV2,CASRMIPDRNYGYTF,TGTGCCAGCAGGATGATCCCGGACAGAAACTATGGCTACACCTTC
NA,TRBD2,TRBJ2-7,TRBV28,CASGLAGYEQYF,TGTGCCAGCGGTCTAGCGGGGTACGAGCAGTACTTC